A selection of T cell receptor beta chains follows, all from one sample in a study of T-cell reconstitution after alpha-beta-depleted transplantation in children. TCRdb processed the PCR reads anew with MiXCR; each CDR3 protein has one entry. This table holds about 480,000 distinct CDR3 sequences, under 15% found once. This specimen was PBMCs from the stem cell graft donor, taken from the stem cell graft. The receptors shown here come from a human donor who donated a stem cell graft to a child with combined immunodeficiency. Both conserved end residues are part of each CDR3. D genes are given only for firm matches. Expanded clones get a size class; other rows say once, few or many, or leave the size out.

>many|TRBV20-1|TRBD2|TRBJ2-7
TGCAGTGCTGGATACCGGGCGGGAGTTTTCTACGAGCAGTACTTC
CSAGYRAGVFYEQYF
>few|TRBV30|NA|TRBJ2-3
TGTGCCTGGAGTGTACGAGGGGCAGATACGCAGTATTTT
CAWSVRGADTQYF
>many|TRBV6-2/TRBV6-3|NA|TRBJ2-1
TGTGCCAGCAGTTACAGTCCCTACAATGAGCAGTTCTTC
CASSYSPYNEQFF
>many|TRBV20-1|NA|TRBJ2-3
TGCAGTGCTCCTCAGGACTCCACAGATACGCAGTATTTT
CSAPQDSTDTQYF
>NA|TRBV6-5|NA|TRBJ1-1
TGTGCCAGCAGCCCTGGACCCAGGGGTTCGGCTCGCCTGAACACTGAAGCTTTCTTT
CASSPGPRGSARLNTEAFF
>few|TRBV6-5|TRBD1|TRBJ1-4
TGTGCCAGCAGTTACCCGGGGACAGGGGGCTCCGTTAGGAATGAAAAACTGTTTTTT
CASSYPGTGGSVRNEKLFF
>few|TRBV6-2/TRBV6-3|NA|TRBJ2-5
TGTGCCAGCAGTTACGCCGGGCAAGAGACCCAGTACTTC
CASSYAGQETQYF
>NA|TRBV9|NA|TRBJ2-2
TGTGCCAGCAGTTGGGACCCCGAGGGCACCGGGGAGCTGTTTTTT
CASSWDPEGTGELFF
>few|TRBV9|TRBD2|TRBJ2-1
TGTGCCAGCAGCGCCCGGACTAGCGCTGATGAGCAGTTCTTC
CASSARTSADEQFF
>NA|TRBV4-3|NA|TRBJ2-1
TGCGCCAGCGGCCCCGGGTACCTGGGTGAGCAGTTCTTC
CASGPGYLGEQFF
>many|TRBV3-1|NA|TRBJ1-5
TGCGCCAGCAGCCAAGATCGGAATCAGCCCCAGCATTTT
CASSQDRNQPQHF
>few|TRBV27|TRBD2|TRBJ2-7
TGTGCCAGCAGTTTACTCCTAGCGGGAAGCTACGAGCAGTACTTC
CASSLLLAGSYEQYF
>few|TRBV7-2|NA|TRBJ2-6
TGTGCCAGCAGGCTCCACAGGGCTGGGGCCAACGTCCTGACTTTC
CASRLHRAGANVLTF
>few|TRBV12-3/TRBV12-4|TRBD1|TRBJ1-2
TGTGCCAGTGGACAGGGGGGCAATGGCTACACCTTC
CASGQGGNGYTF
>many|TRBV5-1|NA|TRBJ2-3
TGCGCCAGCAGCGCGGACCAGCCCTCAGATACGCAGTATTTT
CASSADQPSDTQYF